This T cell receptor beta chain was sequenced in a study of blood T cell repertoires in COVID-19. Study context: PBMCs, B-cell-depleted T cells, or T cells provided the cDNA or gDNA that made up the material.

This CDR3 comprises 17 residues. The V gene's germline CDR1 is LGHDT and CDR2 YNNKEL (reference sequence). The junction had 1 base not matched to a gene; V was cut back by 1 base and J by 1 base. The authors' processing: Nucleated cell number was recorded as an estimate derived from reference gene primer amplification. Here immunoSEQ multiplex PCR was the method, and the copy in TCRdb shows in-frame clones only, minus some. That table is the source of V, J and clone size, and D and trimming were worked out from the DNA. The data contain fewer than 200,000 clones, around 85% of them seen just once; the ten biggest clones take up around 1.2%.

Material: peripheral blood. The V gene is TRBV3-1 (or the pseudogene TRBV3-2), the J gene TRBJ2-2, with 12 bases identical to TRBD2. This receptor was obtained from a man in his sixties who had recovered from COVID-19. CDR3 nucleotide sequence: TGTGCCAGCAGCCAAGCGGGACTAGCGGGGAACACCGGGGAGCTGTTTTTT. Its translation: CASSQAGLAGNTGELFF.